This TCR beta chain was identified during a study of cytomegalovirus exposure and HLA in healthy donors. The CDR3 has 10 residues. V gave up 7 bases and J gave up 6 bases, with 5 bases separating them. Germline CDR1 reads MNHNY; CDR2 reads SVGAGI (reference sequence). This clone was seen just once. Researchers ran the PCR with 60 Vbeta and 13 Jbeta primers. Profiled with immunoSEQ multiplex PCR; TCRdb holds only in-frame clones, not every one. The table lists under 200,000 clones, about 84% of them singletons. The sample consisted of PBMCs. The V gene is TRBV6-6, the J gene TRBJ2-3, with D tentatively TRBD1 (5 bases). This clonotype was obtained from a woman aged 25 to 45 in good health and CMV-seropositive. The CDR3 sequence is CASTGDTQYF. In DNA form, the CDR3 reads TGTGCCAGCACAGGGGATACGCAGTATTTT.